This T cell receptor (beta chain) was found in a study of blood T cell repertoires in COVID-19. Study-wide context: Material from acute and convalescent COVID-19 was sourced from the United States, Italy and Spain.

The CDR3 loop spans 14 amino acids. Germline CDR1 SGHRS, CDR2 YFSETQ. The ends lost 4 bases at V and 2 bases at J; junction bases unmatched: 5. This clone is a singleton in its sample. Original processing notes: Nucleated cell number was recorded as an estimate derived from reference gene primer amplification. Sequenced by immunoSEQ multiplex PCR; TCRdb stores in-frame clones only, minus some. From that table come the V and J calls and clone size; the DNA was used to work out D and trimming. The sample yields about 130,000 clones, over 60% seen once. The sequence came from a woman aged 70 to 79 with acute or convalescent COVID-19. Sequences were obtained from peripheral blood. J is TRBJ2-5 and V is TRBV5-1; 7 bases are a match to TRBD2. Here the CDR3 DNA reads TGCGCCAGCAGCCCGACAGCGGGGCAAGAGACCCAGTACTTC. This codes for CASSPTAGQETQYF.